This record covers a single TCR beta chain. The antigen remains unidentified. The data were produced by immunoSEQ multiplex PCR, yet TCRdb's version contains in-frame clones alone and is incomplete. The table has tens of thousands of clones, roughly 79% seen once; the top ten hold about 6.8%. The time point denotes: blood 2 weeks post-SBRT. The treatment was: 15 Gy SBRT to primary tumor, nephrectomy 4 weeks later. After SBRT, blood was collected at 2 and 4 weeks, plus baseline. V lost 8 bases to trimming and J lost 5 bases; unmatched junction nucleotides: 13. Germline loops: CDR1 ENHRY, CDR2 SYGVKD. CDR3 size: 15 residues. The data stem from a study of radiation and T cells in renal cell carcinoma. Study-wide context: Nephrectomy followed 15 Gy stereotactic body radiation by 4 weeks. Study-level findings and limits: In blood, top tumor clones expanded by 2 weeks, shrinking by 4. Pretreatment tumor biopsies were lacking, so baseline clonotypes are unknown.

The gene calls are TRBV10-3 and TRBJ2-3, with TRBD2 matching 7 bases. This clonotype was sampled from a man between 60 and 75 years old with renal cell carcinoma. Here the sequenced sample was blood, taken from a patient whose treatment included radiotherapy and nephrectomy. CDR3 protein: CAIRGTTMRLDTQYF. For the CDR3, the DNA is TGTGCCATCCGAGGGACTACCATGAGATTAGATACGCAGTATTTT.